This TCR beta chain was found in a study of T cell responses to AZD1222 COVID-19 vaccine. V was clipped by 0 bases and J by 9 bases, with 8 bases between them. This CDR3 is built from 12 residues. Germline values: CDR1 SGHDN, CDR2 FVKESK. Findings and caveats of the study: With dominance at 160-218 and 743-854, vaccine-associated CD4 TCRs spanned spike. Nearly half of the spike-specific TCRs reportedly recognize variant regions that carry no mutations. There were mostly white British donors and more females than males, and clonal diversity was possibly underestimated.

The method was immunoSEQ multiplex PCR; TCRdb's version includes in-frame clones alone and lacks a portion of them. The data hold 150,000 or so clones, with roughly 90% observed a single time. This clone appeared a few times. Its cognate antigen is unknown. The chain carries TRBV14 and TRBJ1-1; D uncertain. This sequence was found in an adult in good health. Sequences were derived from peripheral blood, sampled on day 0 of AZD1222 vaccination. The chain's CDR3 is CASSQDPGKAFF. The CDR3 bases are TGTGCCAGCAGCCAAGATCCCGGGAAAGCTTTCTTT.